This T cell receptor beta chain was observed in a study of long-term antiretroviral therapy in people with HIV. Study findings and constraints: Blood obtained between the mid-2000s and the late 2010s may reflect older ART regimens.

The V and J ends lost 0 bases and 4 bases respectively, with 10 bases between them. CDR1 SGHRS and CDR2 YFSETQ come from the germline V gene. The CDR3 sequence is 14 residues long. immunoSEQ v3.0 was run at survey level. Produced via immunoSEQ multiplex PCR; TCRdb's table is partial and in-frame only. The sample shows about 39,000 clones, approximately 85% of them seen only once. This clone was picked up one time. Its specificity is not known. This sequence was found in a woman in her forties or fifties with HIV. The chain links TRBV5-1 to TRBJ1-1, with a tentative D call TRBD1 (6 bases). This sample comprised unsorted PBMCs, obtained 3.1 years after starting antiretroviral therapy. The CDR3 nucleotides are TGCGCCAGCAGCTTGGTCGTAGGGGGCACTGAAGCTTTCTTT. Its translation is CASSLVVGGTEAFF.